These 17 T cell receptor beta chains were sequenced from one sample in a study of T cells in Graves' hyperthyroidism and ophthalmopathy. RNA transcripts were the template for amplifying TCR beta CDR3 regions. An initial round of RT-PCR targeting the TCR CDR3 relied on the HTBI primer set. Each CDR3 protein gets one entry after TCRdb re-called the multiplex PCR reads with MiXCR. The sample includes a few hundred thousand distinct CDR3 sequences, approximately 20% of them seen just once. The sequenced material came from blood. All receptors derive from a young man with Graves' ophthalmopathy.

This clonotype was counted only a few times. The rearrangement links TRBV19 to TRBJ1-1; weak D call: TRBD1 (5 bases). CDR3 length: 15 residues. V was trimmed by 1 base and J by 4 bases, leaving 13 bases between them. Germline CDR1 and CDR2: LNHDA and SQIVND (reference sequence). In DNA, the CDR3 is TGTGCCAGTAGTATAGGGCGGGAAAGGGGCACTGAAGCTTTCTTT. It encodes CASSIGRERGTEAFF. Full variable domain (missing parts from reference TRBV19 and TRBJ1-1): DGGITQSPKYLFRKEGQNVTLSCEQNLNHDAMYWYRQDPGQGLRLIYYSQIVNDFQKGDIAEGYSVSREKKESFPLTVTSAQKNPTAFYLCASSIGRERGTEAFFGQGTRLTVV.

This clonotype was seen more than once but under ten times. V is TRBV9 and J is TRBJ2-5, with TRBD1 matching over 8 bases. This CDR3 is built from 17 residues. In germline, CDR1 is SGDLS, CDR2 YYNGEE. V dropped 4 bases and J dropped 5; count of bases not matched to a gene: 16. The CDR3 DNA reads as TGTGCCAGCAGCTTATCCCAGGGGGCCGAGCGAGGGGAGACCCAGTACTTC. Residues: CASSLSQGAERGETQYF.

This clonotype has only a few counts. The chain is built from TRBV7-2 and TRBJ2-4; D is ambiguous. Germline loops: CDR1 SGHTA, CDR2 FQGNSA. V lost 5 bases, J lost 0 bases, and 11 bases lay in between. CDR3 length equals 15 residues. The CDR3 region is CASSLLRRAKNIQYF. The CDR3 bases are TGTGCCAGCAGCCTCCTCCGCCGAGCCAAAAACATTCAGTACTTC.

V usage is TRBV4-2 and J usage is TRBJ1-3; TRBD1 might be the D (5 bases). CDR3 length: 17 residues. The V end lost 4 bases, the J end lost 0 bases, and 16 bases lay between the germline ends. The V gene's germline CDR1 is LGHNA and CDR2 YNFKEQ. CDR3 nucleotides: TGTGCCAGCAGCCGGGATGCGACAGCCAGCTCTGGAAACACCATATATTTT. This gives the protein CASSRDATASSGNTIYF.

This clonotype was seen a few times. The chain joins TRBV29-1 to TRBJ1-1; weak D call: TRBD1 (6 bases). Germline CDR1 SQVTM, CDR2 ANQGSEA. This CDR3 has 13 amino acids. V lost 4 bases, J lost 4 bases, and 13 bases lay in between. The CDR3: CSVVGGQTTEAFF. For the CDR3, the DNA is TGCAGCGTTGTTGGGGGGCAGACCACTGAAGCTTTCTTT.

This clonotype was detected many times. CDR3 region: CAWSVGDYSYNEQFF. CDR3 DNA sequence: TGTGCCTGGAGTGTAGGGGACTACTCGTACAATGAGCAGTTCTTC. V is TRBV30 and J is TRBJ2-1; the match to TRBD2 covers 7 bases. Trimming at V came to 0 bases and at J to 4 bases, leaving 6 bases not matched to a gene. The CDR3 is 15 residues long. Germline V gene data show CDR1 as GTSNPN and CDR2 as SVGIG (reference sequence).

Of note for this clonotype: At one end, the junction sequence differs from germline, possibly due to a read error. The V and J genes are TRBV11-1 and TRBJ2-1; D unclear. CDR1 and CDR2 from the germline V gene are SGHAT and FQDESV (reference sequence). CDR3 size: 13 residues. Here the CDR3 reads CATSRVLNGEQFF. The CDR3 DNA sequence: TGTGCCACCAGCAGAGTGTTGAACGGTGAGCAGTTCTTC.

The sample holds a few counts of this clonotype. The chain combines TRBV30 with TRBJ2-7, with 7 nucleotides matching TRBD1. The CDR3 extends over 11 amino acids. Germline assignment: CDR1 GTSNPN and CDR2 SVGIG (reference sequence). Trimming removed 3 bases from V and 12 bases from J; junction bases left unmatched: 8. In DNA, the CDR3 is TGTGCCTGGAGCGGGACAGCCGAACTGTACTTC. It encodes CAWSGTAELYF.

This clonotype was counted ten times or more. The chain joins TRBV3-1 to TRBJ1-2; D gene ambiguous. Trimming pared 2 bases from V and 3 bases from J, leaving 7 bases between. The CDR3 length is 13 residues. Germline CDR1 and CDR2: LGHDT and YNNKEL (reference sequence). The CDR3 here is CASSQRADYGYTF. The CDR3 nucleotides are TGTGCCAGCAGCCAACGGGCAGACTATGGCTACACCTTC.

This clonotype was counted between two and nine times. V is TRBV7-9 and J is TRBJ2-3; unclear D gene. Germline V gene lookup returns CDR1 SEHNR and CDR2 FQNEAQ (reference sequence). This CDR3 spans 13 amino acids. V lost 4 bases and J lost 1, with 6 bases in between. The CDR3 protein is CASSSSRTDTQYF. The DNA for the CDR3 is TGTGCCAGCAGCTCAAGTCGCACAGATACGCAGTATTTT.

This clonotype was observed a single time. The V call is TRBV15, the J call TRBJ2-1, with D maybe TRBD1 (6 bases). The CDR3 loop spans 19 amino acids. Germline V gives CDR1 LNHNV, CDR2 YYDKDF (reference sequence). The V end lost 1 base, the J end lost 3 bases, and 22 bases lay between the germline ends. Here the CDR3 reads CATSRGLLPRQAYYNEQFF. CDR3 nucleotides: TGTGCCACCAGCAGAGGCCTCCTACCAAGACAGGCCTACTACAATGAGCAGTTCTTC.

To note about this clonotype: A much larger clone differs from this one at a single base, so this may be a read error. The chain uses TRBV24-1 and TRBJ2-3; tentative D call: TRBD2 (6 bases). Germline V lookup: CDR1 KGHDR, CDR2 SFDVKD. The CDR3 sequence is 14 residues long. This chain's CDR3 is CATGDAGPRDTQYF. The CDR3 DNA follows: TGTGCCACCGGTGATGCGGGACCACGGGATACGCAGTATTTT.

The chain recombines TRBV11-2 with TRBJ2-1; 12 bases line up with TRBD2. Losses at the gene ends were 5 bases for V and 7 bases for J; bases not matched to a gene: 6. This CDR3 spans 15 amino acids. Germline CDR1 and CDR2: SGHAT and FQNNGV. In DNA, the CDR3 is TGTGCCAGCAGCCCCCGGACTAGCGGGAAGAATGAGCAGTTCTTC. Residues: CASSPRTSGKNEQFF.

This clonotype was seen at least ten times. CDR3 sequence: CASSLSVAGGDNEQFF. The DNA of the CDR3 is TGTGCCAGCAGCCTCTCGGTAGCGGGAGGGGACAATGAGCAGTTCTTC. The chain couples TRBV28 to TRBJ2-1; 11 nucleotides agree with TRBD2. J gave up 5 bases and V 6 bases, and 9 bases lay outside the gene matches. This CDR3 region has 16 residues. In germline, CDR1 is MDHEN, CDR2 SYDVKM.

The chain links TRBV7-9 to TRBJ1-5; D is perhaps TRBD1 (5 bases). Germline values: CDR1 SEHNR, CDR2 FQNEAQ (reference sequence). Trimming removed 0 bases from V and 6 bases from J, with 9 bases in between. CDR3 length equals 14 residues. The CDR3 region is CASSLAGGSQPQHF. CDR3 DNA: TGTGCCAGCAGCTTAGCCGGGGGGAGTCAGCCCCAGCATTTT.

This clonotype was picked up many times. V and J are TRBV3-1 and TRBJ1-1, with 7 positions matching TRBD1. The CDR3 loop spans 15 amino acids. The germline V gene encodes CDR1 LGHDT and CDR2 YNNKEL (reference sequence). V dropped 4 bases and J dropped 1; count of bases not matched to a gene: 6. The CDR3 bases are TGTGCCAGCAGCCCCGGGACAGAATGGAACACTGAAGCTTTCTTT. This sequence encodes CASSPGTEWNTEAFF. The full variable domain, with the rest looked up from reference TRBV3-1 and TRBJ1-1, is DTAVSQTPKYLVTQMGNDKSIKCEQNLGHDTMYWYKQDSKKFLKIMFSYNNKELIINETVPNRFSPKSPDKAHLNLHINSLELGDSAVYFCASSPGTEWNTEAFFGQGTRLTVV.

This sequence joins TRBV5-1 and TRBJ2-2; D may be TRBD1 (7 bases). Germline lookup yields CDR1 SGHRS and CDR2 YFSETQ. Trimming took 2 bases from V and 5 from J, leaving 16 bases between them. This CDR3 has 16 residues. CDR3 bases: TGCGCCAGCAGCTTCGGAGGGGGCTATAGGACCGGGGAGCTGTTTTTT. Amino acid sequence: CASSFGGGYRTGELFF.